This T cell receptor beta chain was recovered during a study of blood T cell repertoires in COVID-19. Losses at the gene ends were 3 bases for V and 1 base for J; bases not matched to a gene: 7. Germline V lookup: CDR1 SGHRS, CDR2 YFSETQ. The CDR3 is made up of 16 amino acids. This clone was counted ten times or more. Data came from immunoSEQ multiplex PCR; TCRdb stores just in-frame clones and leaves some out. The sample lists 140,000 or so clones, 80% to 90% occurring once. The chain is built from TRBV5-1 and TRBJ1-1; TRBD1 matches at 9 bases. The sequenced material came from PBMCs or T cells enriched from blood (not recorded which). This clonotype was obtained from a woman between 50 and 59 years old with acute COVID-19. The CDR3 nucleotides read TGCGCCAGCAGCTCACCACAGGGGGCCGGGAACACTGAAGCTTTCTTT. It specifies CASSSPQGAGNTEAFF. The full variable domain, with the rest looked up from reference TRBV5-1 and TRBJ1-1, is KAGVTQTPRYLIKTRGQQVTLSCSPISGHRSVSWYQQTPGQGLQFLFEYFSETQRNKGNFPGRFSGRQFSNSRSEMNVSTLELGDSALYLCASSSPQGAGNTEAFFGQGTRLTVV.